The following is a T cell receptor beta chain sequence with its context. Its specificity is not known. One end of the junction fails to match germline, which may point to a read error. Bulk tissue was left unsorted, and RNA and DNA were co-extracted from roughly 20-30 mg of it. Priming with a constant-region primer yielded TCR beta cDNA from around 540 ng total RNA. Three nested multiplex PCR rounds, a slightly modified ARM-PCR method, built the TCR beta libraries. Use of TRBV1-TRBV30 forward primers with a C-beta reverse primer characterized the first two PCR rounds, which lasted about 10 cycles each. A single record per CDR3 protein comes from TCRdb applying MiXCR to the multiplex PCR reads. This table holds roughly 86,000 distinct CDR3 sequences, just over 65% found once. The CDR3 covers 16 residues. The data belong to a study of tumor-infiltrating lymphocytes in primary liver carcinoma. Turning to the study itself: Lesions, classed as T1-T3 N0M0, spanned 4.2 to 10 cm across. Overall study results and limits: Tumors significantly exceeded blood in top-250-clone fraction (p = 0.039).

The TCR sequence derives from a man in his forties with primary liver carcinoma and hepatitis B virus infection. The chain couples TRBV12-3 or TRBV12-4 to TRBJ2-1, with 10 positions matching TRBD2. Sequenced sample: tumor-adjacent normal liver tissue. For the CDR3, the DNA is TGTGCCAGCAGTTCGTTAGCGGGAGGTATCGACAATAAGCATTTCTTC. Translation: CASSSLAGGIDNKHFF.